One sample yielded the 5 T cell receptor beta chains listed below, sequenced in a study of tumor and adjacent non-tumor tissue in lung cancer (dated by TCRdb to 2016 to 2018). To prepare the library, multiplex PCR was applied. The instrument given in TCRdb is Illumina HiSeq 2500. Following protocols modified from ARM-PCR, the researchers constructed TCRbeta libraries through three rounds of nested PCR with primers (Table S4). In-frame beta chains were kept once TCRdb had trimmed the public reads at Q25 with fastp and called clones with MiXCR. Rows are unified per CDR3 protein, each entry keeping the most common DNA and genes. The table for this sample lists about 70,000 distinct CDR3 sequences; about 80% of them were counted only once. The top ten clones comprise 28% of the sample. RNA was extracted from bulk unsorted tissue and checked for quality with a NanoDrop ND-1000 and an Agilent 2100. The source material was lung tumor tissue. Receptor source: a man between 60 and 75 years old with non-small cell lung cancer.

As for this clonotype: An end of the junction does not agree with germline; a read error may underlie this. The CDR3, as DNA: TGTGACAGCAGCCCTATCGAGAGGGAGCCGGGAGATACGCAGTGTTTT. Translated, it gives CDSSPIEREPGDTQCF. The chain couples TRBV5-4 to TRBJ2-3; D possibly corresponds to TRBD2 (6 bases). The CDR3 has 16 residues. The germline gives CDR1 SGHNT, CDR2 YYREEE (reference sequence).

A note on this clonotype: An end of the junction does not agree with germline; a read error may underlie this. The CDR3 DNA reads TGTGCCAGCAGTTACCGGGGACTAGCGTATAAAGAGCAGTTATTC. Translated: CASSYRGLAYKEQLF. This chain uses TRBV6-5 with TRBJ2-1; 10 nucleotides line up with TRBD2. CDR1 and CDR2 from the germline V gene are MNHEY and SVGAGI. The length of the CDR3 is 15 residues.

About this clonotype: At one end, the junction sequence differs from germline, possibly due to a read error. The CDR3 region is CASPPPLTDMQYF. CDR3 DNA sequence: TGTGCCAGCCCACCACCACTCACAGATATGCAGTATTTT. This chain links TRBV18 with TRBJ2-3; D ambiguous. Germline CDR1 is KGHSH and CDR2 is LQKENI. The CDR3 contains 13 residues.

In regard to this clonotype: Since a much larger clone is just one base distant, this may be a read error. V is TRBV5-4 and J is TRBJ2-1, with 7 bases lining up with TRBD2. The V gene end was trimmed by 4 bases and the J gene end by 3 bases; junction bases not matched to a gene: 13. There are 17 residues in the CDR3. Germline-derived CDR1 and CDR2 are SGHNT and YYREEE (reference sequence). CDR3 sequence reads: CASSAALALNHYNEQFF. CDR3 DNA: TGTGCCAGCAGCGCGGCACTAGCGCTTAACCACTACAATGAGCAGTTCTTC.

This clonotype was seen more than once but under ten times. V gene TRBV5-1 combines with J gene TRBJ2-3, with no clear D. This CDR3 is 13 amino acids long. Germline values: CDR1 SGHRS, CDR2 YFSETQ. V was cut by 4 bases and J by 4 bases, with 10 bases left in between. Here the CDR3 reads CASSPFGPDTQYF. The CDR3 bases are TGCGCCAGCAGCCCCTTCGGGCCAGATACGCAGTATTTT.